This T cell receptor beta chain originates from a study of T-cell reconstitution after alpha-beta-depleted transplantation in children. CDR1 is SEHNR and CDR2 is FQNEAQ in the germline V gene (reference sequence). The CDR3 consists of 11 residues. V shed 7 bases and J shed 3 bases, with 7 bases lying between them. This clonotype was seen only a few times. Its specificity is unknown. Preparation of the TCRbeta library involved a method that used unique molecular identifiers. TCRdb used MiXCR to reprocess the PCR reads, holding one entry per CDR3 protein. The table records about 58,000 distinct CDR3 sequences, 44% of them present only once. Study observations and caveats: Several hundred expanded graft clones reportedly supplied alpha-beta T cells about two months after transplant. T cells produced anew were the main source of T-cell counts and diversity one year after transplant. High day-60 TCRbeta diversity in some patients came from surviving recipient T cells and thymic progenitors.

The sequence derives from a male patient younger than 18 who had a stem cell transplant for acute lymphoblastic leukemia, so the T cells may come from the graft donor. The source was PBMCs, mostly from graft donor cells, collected 360 days after TCRalphabeta/CD19-depleted stem cell transplant. The V gene is TRBV7-9, the J gene TRBJ2-7; D is undetermined. CDR3 protein: CASTYGYEQYF. The DNA of the CDR3 is TGTGCCAGCACCTACGGCTACGAGCAGTACTTC.